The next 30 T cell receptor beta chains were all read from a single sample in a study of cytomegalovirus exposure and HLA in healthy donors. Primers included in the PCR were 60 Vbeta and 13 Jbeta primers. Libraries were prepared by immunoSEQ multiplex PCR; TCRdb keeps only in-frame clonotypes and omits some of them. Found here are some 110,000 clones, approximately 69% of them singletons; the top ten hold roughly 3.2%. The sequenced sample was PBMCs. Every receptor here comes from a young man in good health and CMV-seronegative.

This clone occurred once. DNA of the CDR3: TGTGCCTGGAGTCCCCAGGATGGCTACACCTTC. Amino acid sequence: CAWSPQDGYTF. V and J are TRBV30 and TRBJ1-2; D remains unclear. CDR1 and CDR2 from the germline V gene are GTSNPN and SVGIG (reference sequence). The CDR3 runs 11 residues. The V end was cut by 2 bases, the J end by 6 bases, with 7 bases between.

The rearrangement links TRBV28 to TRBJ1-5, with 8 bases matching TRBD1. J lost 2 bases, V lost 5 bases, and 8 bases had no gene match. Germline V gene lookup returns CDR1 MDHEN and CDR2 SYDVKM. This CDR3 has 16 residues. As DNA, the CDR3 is TGTGCCAGCAGTATGACAGGGGCATTGGGCAATCAGCCCCAGCATTTT. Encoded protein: CASSMTGALGNQPQHF.

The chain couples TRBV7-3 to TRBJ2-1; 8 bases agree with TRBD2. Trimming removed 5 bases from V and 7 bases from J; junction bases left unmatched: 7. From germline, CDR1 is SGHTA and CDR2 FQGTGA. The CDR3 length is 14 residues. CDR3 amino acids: CASSQAGVVNEQFF. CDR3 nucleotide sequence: TGTGCCAGCAGCCAAGCGGGAGTAGTTAATGAGCAGTTCTTC.

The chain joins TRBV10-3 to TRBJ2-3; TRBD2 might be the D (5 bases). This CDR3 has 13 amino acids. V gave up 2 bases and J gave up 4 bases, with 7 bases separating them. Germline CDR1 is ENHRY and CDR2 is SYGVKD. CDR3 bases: TGTGCCATCAGTGAGGGGAGCCCAGATACGCAGTATTTT. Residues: CAISEGSPDTQYF.

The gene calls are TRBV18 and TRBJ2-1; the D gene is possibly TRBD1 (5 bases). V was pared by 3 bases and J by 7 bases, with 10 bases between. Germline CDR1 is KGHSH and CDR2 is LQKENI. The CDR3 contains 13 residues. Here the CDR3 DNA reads TGTGCCAGCTCACCTCTCCAGGGAAATGAGCAGTTCTTC. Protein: CASSPLQGNEQFF.

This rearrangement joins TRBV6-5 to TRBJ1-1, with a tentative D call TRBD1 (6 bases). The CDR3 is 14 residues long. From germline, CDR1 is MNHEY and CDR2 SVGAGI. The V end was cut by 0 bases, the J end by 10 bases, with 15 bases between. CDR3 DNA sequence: TGTGCCAGCAGTTACTCGTCGGGGGGCAATGTAGCTTTCTTT. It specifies CASSYSSGGNVAFF.

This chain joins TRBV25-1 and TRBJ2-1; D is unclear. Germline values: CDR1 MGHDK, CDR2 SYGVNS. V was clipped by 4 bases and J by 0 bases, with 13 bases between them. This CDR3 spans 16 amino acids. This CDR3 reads CASSVHEPGSYNEQFF. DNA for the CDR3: TGTGCCAGCAGTGTCCACGAGCCGGGCTCCTACAATGAGCAGTTCTTC.

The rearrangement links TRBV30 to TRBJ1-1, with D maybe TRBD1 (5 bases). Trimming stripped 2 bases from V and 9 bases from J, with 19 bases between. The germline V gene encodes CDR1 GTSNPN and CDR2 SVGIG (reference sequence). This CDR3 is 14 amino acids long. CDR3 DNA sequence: TGTGCCTGGAGTCTTGACAGTACATCGATTAAAGCTTTCTTT. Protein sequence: CAWSLDSTSIKAFF.

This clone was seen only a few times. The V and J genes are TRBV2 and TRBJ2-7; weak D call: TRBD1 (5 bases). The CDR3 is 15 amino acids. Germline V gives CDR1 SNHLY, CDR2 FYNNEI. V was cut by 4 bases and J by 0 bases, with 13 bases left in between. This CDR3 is CASSVRQPSSYEQYF. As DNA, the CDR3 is TGTGCCAGCAGTGTCCGACAGCCGAGCTCCTACGAGCAGTACTTC.

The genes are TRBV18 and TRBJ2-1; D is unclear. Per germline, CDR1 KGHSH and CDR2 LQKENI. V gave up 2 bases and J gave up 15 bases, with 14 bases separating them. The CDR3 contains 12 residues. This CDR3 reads CASSPGAPEAFF. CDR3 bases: TGTGCCAGCTCACCAGGCGCGCCTGAGGCGTTCTTC. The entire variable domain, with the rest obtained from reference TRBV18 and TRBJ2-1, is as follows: NAGVMQNPRHLVRRRGQEARLRCSPMKGHSHVYWYRQLPEEGLKFMVYLQKENIIDESGMPKERFSAEFPKEGPSILRIQQVVRGDSAAYFCASSPGAPEAFFGPGTRLTVL.

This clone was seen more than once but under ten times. CDR3 residues: CSVDTTGMSSGYTF. In nucleotides, the CDR3 is TGCAGCGTTGATACGACAGGGATGAGTAGTGGCTACACCTTC. The rearrangement links TRBV29-1 to TRBJ1-2, with 7 positions matching TRBD1. The length of the CDR3 is 14 residues. Per germline, CDR1 SQVTM and CDR2 ANQGSEA. Trimming removed 3 bases from V and 7 bases from J; junction bases left unmatched: 11.

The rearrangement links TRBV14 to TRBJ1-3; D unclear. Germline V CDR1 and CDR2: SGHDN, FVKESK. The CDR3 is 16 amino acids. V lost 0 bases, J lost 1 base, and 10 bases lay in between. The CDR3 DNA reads TGTGCCAGCAGCCAAGAAGCCACGATTTCTGGAAACACCATATATTTT. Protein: CASSQEATISGNTIYF.

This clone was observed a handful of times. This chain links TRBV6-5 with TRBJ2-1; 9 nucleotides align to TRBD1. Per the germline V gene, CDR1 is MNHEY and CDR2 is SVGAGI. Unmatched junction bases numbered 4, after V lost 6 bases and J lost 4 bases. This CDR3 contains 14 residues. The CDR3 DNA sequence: TGTGCCAGCAGCGGACAGGGGATGTACAATGAGCAGTTCTTC. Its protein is CASSGQGMYNEQFF.

The CDR3 here is CSVEGLQGAYTEAFF. CDR3 sequence (DNA): TGCAGCGTTGAAGGCCTACAGGGGGCTTACACTGAAGCTTTCTTT. This chain uses TRBV29-1 with TRBJ1-1; 9 bases map to TRBD1. The CDR3 sequence is 15 residues long. V dropped 1 base and J dropped 3; count of bases not matched to a gene: 6. Germline loops: CDR1 SQVTM, CDR2 ANQGSEA.

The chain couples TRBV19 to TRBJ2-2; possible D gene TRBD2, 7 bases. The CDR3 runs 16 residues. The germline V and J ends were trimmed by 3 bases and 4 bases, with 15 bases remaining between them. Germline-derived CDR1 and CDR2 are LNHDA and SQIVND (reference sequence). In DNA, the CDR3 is TGTGCCAGTAGTATTCGGGGGGCATTGGGCACCGGGGAGCTGTTTTTT. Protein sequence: CASSIRGALGTGELFF.

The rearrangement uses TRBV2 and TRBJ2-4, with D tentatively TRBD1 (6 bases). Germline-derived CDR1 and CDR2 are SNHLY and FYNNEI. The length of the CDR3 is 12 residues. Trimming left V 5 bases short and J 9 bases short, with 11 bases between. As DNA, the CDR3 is TGTGCCAGCAGTTACAGGGATAGCATTCAGTACTTC. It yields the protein CASSYRDSIQYF.

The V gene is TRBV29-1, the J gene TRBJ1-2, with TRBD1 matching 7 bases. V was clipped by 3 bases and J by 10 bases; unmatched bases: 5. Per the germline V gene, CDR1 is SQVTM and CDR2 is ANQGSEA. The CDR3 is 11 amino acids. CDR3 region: CSVDRGDPYTF. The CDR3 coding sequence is TGCAGCGTTGACAGGGGGGATCCCTACACCTTC.

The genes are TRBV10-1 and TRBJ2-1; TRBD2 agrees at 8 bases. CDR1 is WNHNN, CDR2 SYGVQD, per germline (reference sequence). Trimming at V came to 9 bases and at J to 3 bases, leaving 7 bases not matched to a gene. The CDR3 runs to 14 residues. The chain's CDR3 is CARFSGTSYNEQFF. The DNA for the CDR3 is TGCGCCAGGTTTTCCGGGACTAGCTACAATGAGCAGTTCTTC.

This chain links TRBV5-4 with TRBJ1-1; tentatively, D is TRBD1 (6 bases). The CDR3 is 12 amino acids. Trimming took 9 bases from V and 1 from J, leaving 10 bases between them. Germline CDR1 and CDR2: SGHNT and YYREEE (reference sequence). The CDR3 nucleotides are TGTGCCACCTCAGGGGAGAACACTGAAGCTTTCTTT. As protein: CATSGENTEAFF.

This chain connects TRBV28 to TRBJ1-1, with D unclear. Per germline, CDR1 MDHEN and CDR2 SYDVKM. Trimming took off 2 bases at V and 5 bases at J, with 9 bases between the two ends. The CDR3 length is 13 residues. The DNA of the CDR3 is TGTGCCAGCAGTTTAGTAGTGAGGACTGAAGCTTTCTTT. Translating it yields CASSLVVRTEAFF.

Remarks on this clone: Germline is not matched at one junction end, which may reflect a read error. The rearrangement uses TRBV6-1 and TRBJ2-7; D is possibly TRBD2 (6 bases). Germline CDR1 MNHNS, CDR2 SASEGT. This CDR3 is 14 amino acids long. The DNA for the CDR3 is TGTGCCAGCAGTGAATGGGTAGGAGGGACGCCGGGCGCCTTC. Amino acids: CASSEWVGGTPGAF.

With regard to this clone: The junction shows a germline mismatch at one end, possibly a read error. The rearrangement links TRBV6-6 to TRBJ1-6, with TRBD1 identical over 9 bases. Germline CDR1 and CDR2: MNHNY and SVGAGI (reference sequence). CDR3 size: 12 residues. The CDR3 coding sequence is TGTGCCAGCAGTTACTTGGGGACAGGGCAACTCTTT. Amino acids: CASSYLGTGQLF.

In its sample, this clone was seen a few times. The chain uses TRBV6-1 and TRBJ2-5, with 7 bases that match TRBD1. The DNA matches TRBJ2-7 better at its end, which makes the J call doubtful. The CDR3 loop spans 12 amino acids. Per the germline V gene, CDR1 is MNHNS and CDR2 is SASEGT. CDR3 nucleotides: TGTGCCAGCAGTAGGGACAGCTACGAGCAGTACTTC. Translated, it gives CASSRDSYEQYF.

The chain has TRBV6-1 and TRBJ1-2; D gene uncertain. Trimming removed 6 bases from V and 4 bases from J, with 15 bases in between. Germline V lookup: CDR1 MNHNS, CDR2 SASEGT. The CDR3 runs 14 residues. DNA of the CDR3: TGTGCCAGCAGCCGCGGGGATTCGGGCTATGGCTACACCTTC. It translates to CASSRGDSGYGYTF.

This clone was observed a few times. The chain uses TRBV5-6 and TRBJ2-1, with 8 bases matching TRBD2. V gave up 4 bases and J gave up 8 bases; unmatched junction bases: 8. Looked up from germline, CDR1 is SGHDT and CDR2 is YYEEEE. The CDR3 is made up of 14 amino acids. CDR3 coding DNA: TGTGCCAGCAGCCCGCGGGGGGAATCCCATGAGCAGTTCTTC. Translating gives CASSPRGESHEQFF.

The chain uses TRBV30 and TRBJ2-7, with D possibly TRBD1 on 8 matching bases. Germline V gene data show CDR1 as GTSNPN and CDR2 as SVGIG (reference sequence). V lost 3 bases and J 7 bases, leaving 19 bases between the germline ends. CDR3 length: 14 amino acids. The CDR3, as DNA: TGTGCCTGGAGCCTTACAGGGGGGGGAAGGGAGCAGTACTTC. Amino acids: CAWSLTGGGREQYF.

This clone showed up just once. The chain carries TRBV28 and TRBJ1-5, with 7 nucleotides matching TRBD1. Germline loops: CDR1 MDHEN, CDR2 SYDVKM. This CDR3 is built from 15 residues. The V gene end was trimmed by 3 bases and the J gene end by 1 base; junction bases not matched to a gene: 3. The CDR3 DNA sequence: TGTGCCAGCAGTTTCCCAGGGGGGAGCAATCAGCCCCAGCATTTT. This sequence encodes CASSFPGGSNQPQHF.

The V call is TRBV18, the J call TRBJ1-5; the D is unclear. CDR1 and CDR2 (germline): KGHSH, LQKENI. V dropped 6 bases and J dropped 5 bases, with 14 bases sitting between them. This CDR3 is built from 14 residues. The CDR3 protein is CASSETHGYQPQHF. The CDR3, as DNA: TGTGCCAGCTCCGAAACTCACGGGTATCAGCCCCAGCATTTT.

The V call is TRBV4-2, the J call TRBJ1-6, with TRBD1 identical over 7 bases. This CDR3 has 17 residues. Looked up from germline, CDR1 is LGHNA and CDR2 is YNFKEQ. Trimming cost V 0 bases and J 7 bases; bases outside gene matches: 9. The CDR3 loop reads CASSQEARTGGNSPLHF. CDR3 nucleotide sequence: TGTGCCAGCAGCCAAGAGGCGCGGACAGGCGGGAATTCACCCCTCCACTTT.

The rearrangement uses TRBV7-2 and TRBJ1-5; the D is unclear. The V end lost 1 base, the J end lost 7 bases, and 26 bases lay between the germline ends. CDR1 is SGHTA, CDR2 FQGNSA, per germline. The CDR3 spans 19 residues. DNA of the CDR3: TGTGCCAGCAGCTTAGTTCACAGTCTGTCGGGGTCCCTAGACCAGCCCCAGCATTTT. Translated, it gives CASSLVHSLSGSLDQPQHF.